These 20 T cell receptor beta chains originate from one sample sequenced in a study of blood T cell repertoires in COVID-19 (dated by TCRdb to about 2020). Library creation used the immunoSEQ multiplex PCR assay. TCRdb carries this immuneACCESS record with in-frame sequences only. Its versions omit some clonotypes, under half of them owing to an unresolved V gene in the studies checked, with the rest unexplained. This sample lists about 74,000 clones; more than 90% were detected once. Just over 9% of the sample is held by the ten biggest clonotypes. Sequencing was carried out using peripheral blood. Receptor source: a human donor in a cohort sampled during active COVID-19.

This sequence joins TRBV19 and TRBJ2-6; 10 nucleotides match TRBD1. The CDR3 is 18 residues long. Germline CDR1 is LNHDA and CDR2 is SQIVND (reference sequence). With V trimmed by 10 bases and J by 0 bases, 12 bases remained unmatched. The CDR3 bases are TGTGCCACCTCCTCCGGGACAGGGGTTTTCTCTGGGGCCAACGTCCTGACTTTC. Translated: CATSSGTGVFSGANVLTF.

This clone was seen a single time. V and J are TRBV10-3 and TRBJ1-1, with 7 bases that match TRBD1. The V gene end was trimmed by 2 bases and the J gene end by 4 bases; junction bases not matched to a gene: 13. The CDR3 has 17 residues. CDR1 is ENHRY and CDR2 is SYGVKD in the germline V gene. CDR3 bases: TGTGCCATCAGTGAGGGTGCGCTGGGACAGTATAGCACTGAAGCTTTCTTT. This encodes CAISEGALGQYSTEAFF.

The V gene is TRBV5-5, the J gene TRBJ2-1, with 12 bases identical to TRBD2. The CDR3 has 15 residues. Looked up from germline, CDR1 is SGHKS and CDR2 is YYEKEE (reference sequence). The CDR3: CAAHRLAGEGNEQFF. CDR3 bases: TGTGCAGCCCATAGACTAGCGGGAGAGGGTAATGAGCAGTTCTTC.

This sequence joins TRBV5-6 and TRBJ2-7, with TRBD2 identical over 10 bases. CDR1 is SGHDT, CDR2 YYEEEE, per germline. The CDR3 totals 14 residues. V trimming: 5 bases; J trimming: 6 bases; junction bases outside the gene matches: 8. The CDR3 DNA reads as TGTGCCAGCAGTCTACTAGCGGGAAGCCTCGAGCAGTACTTC. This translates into CASSLLAGSLEQYF.

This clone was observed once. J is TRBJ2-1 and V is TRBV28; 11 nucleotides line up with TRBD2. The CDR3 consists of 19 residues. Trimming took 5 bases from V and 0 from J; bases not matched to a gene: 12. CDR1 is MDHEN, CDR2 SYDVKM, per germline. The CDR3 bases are TGTGCCAGCAGTGCAAAAACTAGCGGGGGAATCAGCTCCTACAATGAGCAGTTCTTC. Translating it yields CASSAKTSGGISSYNEQFF. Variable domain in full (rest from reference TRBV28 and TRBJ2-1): DVKVTQSSRYLVKRTGEKVFLECVQDMDHENMFWYRQDPGLGLRLIYFSYDVKMKEKGDIPEGYSVSREKKERFSLILESASTNQTSMYLCASSAKTSGGISSYNEQFFGPGTRLTVL.

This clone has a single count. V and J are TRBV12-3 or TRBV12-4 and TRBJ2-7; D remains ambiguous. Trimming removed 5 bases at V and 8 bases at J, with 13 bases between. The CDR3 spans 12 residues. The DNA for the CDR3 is TGTGCCAGCAGTGCCCGACTGGATCAGCAGTACTTC. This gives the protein CASSARLDQQYF.

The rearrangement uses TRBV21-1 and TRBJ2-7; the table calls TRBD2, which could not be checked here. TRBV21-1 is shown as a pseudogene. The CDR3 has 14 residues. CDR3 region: CASRRTSGGLDQYF. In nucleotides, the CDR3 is TGTGCCAGCAGGAGGACTAGCGGGGGGTTGGACCAGTACTTC.

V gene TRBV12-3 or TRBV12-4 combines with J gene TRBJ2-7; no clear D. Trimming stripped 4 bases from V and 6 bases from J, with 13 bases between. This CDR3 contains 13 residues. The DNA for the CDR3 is TGTGCCAGCAGTTCGGGTAGTCTTGGCGAGCAGTACTTC. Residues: CASSSGSLGEQYF.

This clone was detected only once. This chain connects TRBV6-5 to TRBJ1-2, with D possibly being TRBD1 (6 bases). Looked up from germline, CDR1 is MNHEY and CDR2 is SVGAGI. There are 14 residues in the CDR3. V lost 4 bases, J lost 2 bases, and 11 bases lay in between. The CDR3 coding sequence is TGTGCCAGCAGTTCTGGCAGGGGCAACTATGGCTACACCTTC. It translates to CASSSGRGNYGYTF.

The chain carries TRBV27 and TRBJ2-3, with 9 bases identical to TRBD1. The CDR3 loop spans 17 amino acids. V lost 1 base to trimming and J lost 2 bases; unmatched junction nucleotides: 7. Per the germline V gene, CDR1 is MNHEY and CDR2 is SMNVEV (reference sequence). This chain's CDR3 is CASSLFKGTGYTDTQYF. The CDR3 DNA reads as TGTGCCAGCAGTTTATTTAAAGGGACAGGGTACACAGATACGCAGTATTTT.

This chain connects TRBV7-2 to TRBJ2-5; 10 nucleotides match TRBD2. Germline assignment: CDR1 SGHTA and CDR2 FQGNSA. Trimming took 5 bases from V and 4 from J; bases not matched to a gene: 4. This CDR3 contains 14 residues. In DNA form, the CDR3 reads TGTGCCAGCAGCCTCCGGACTAGCGGAGAGACCCAGTACTTC. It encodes CASSLRTSGETQYF.

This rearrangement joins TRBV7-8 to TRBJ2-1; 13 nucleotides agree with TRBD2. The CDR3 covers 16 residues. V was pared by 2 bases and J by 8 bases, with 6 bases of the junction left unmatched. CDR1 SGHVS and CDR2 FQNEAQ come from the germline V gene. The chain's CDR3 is CASSLPGLAGVDEQFF. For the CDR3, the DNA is TGTGCCAGCAGCTTACCCGGACTAGCGGGAGTGGATGAGCAGTTCTTC.

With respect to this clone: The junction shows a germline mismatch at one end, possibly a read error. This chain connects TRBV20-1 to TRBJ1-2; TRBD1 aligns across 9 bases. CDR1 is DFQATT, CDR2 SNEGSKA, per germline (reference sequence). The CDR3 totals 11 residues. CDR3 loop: CSARDRGQGSF. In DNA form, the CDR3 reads TGCAGTGCTAGAGATAGGGGACAGGGTTCTTTC.

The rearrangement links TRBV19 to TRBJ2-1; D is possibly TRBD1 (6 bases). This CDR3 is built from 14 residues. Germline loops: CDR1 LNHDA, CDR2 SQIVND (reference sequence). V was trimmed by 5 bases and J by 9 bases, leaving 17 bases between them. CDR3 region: CASSPRGNTIEQFF. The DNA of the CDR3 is TGTGCCAGTAGTCCAAGGGGGAATACAATTGAGCAGTTCTTC.

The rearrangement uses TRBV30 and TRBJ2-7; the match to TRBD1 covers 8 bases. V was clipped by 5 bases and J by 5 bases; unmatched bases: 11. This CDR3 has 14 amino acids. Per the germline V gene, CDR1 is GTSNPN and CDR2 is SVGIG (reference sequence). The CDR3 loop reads CAWFEQGVVNEQYF. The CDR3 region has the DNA TGTGCCTGGTTCGAACAGGGGGTTGTCAACGAGCAGTACTTC.

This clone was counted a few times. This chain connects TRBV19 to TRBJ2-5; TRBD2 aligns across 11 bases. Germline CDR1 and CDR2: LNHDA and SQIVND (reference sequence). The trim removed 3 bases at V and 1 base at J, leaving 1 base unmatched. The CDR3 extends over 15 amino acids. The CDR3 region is CASSILAGGQETQYF. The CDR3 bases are TGTGCCAGTAGTATTCTAGCGGGAGGCCAAGAGACCCAGTACTTC.

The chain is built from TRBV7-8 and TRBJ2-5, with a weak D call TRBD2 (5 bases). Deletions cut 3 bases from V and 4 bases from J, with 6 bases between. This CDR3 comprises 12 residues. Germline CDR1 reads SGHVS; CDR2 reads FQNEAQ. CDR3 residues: CASSLAGETQYF. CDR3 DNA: TGTGCCAGCAGCTTGGCGGGAGAGACCCAGTACTTC.

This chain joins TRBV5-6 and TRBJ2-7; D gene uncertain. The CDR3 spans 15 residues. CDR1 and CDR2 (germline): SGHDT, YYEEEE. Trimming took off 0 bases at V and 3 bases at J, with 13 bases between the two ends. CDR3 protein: CASSLGPDKYYEQYF. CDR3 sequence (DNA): TGTGCCAGCAGCTTGGGTCCAGATAAGTACTACGAGCAGTACTTC.

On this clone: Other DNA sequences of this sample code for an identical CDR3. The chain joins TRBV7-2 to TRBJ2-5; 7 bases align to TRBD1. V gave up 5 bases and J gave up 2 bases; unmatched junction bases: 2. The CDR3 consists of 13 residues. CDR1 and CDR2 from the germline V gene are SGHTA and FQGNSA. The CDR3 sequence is CASSRGQQETQYF. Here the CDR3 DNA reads TGTGCCAGCAGCAGGGGACAGCAAGAGACCCAGTACTTC.

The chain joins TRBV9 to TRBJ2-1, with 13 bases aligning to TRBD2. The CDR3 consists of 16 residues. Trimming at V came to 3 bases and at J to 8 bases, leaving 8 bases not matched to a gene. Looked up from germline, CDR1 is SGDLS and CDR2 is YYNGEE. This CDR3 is CASSARLAGGGDEQFF. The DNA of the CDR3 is TGTGCCAGCAGCGCCAGACTAGCGGGAGGTGGGGATGAGCAGTTCTTC.